One sample yielded the 32 T cell receptor beta chains listed below, sequenced in a study of PD-1 blockade in mismatch repair-deficient tumors. Here immunoSEQ multiplex PCR was the method, and the copy in TCRdb shows in-frame clones only, minus some. The data contain approximately 60,000 clones, 70% to 90% of them singletons. The specimen was peripheral blood, collected 52 weeks after starting pembrolizumab. The receptors were sampled from an adult with mismatch repair-deficient cancer.

The chain's CDR3 is CASSPLAGERGEQYF. The CDR3 DNA is TGTGCCAGCAGCCCTCTAGCGGGAGAGAGGGGGGAGCAGTACTTC. The chain couples TRBV28 to TRBJ2-7, with TRBD2 matching over 10 bases. The junction had 12 bases not matched to a gene; V was cut back by 6 bases and J by 7 bases. Germline-derived CDR1 and CDR2 are MDHEN and SYDVKM. The CDR3 runs to 15 residues.

This clone is a singleton in its sample. The gene calls are TRBV19 and TRBJ2-7; 10 bases line up with TRBD2. The CDR3 sequence is 14 residues long. Germline assignment: CDR1 LNHDA and CDR2 SQIVND (reference sequence). The ends lost 3 bases at V and 2 bases at J; junction bases unmatched: 1. CDR3 loop: CASSITSGTYEQYF. CDR3 DNA: TGTGCCAGTAGTATCACTAGCGGGACCTACGAGCAGTACTTC.

The chain carries TRBV4-1 and TRBJ2-3, with TRBD1 identical over 8 bases. Germline V gene lookup returns CDR1 MGHRA and CDR2 YSYEKL. J was trimmed by 0 bases and V by 4 bases; bases with no gene match: 12. This CDR3 contains 18 residues. The CDR3 DNA follows: TGCGCCAGCAGCCGATTAGACAGGGGCCCGCTTAGCACAGATACGCAGTATTTT. This encodes CASSRLDRGPLSTDTQYF.

The count of this clone is one. V usage is TRBV5-1 and J usage is TRBJ2-7, with D uncertain. Per germline, CDR1 SGHRS and CDR2 YFSETQ. There are 14 residues in the CDR3. V was trimmed by 4 bases and J by 2 bases, leaving 13 bases between them. The CDR3 coding sequence is TGCGCCAGCAGCACGAATCGACTCGCCTACGAGCAGTACTTC. Its translation is CASSTNRLAYEQYF.

This rearrangement joins TRBV5-1 to TRBJ2-3, with a tentative D call TRBD2 (7 bases). The CDR3 extends over 15 amino acids. Germline V lookup: CDR1 SGHRS, CDR2 YFSETQ. V lost 8 bases and J 2 bases, leaving 18 bases between the germline ends. CDR3 sequence reads: CASRSTGGPTDTQYF. As DNA, the CDR3 is TGCGCCAGTCGGTCGACGGGGGGCCCCACAGATACGCAGTATTTT. The full variable domain, rest sourced from reference TRBV5-1 and TRBJ2-3, is KAGVTQTPRYLIKTRGQQVTLSCSPISGHRSVSWYQQTPGQGLQFLFEYFSETQRNKGNFPGRFSGRQFSNSRSEMNVSTLELGDSALYLCASRSTGGPTDTQYFGPGTRLTVL.

The chain couples TRBV4-3 to TRBJ2-7; 9 nucleotides agree with TRBD2. With V trimmed by 4 bases and J by 6 bases, 4 bases remained unmatched. In germline, CDR1 is LGHNA, CDR2 YSLEER. The CDR3 totals 13 residues. CDR3 region: CASSPREGPEQYF. DNA of the CDR3: TGCGCCAGCAGCCCGCGGGAGGGACCCGAGCAGTACTTC.

The CDR3 DNA is TGCGCCAGCAGCCAAGTAGGAATCAGAAACCTCTATGGCTACACCTTC. Its protein is CASSQVGIRNLYGYTF. J is TRBJ1-2 and V is TRBV4-1; D remains ambiguous. V was clipped by 1 base and J by 4 bases, with 16 bases between them. Germline assignment: CDR1 MGHRA and CDR2 YSYEKL. The CDR3 loop spans 16 amino acids.

As for this clone: Other DNA sequences in the sample encode the same CDR3. The rearrangement links TRBV28 to TRBJ2-1; D is uncertain. V lost 2 bases to trimming and J lost 4 bases, with 3 bases between them. The CDR3 covers 12 residues. Germline V lookup: CDR1 MDHEN, CDR2 SYDVKM. CDR3 region: CASSLGYNEQFF. DNA for the CDR3: TGTGCCAGCAGTTTAGGGTACAATGAGCAGTTCTTC.

This clone occurred once. The chain links TRBV19 to TRBJ2-3; D is ambiguous. The CDR3 spans 14 residues. V gave up 7 bases and J gave up 3 bases, with 14 bases separating them. The germline CDR1 and CDR2 sequences are LNHDA and SQIVND (reference sequence). In DNA, the CDR3 is TGTGCCAGTACCGATGGGGTTAGTACAGATACGCAGTATTTT. Its translation: CASTDGVSTDTQYF.

The chain has TRBV2 and TRBJ2-6, with 8 bases lining up with TRBD1. Germline CDR1 is SNHLY and CDR2 is FYNNEI. J lost 2 bases, V lost 5 bases, and 2 bases had no gene match. The CDR3 spans 15 residues. The CDR3 reads CASSLTGAGANVLTF. In nucleotides, the CDR3 is TGTGCCAGCAGTTTGACAGGGGCTGGGGCCAACGTCCTGACTTTC.

This sequence joins TRBV25-1 and TRBJ1-5, with D tentatively TRBD1 (5 bases). Germline CDR1 and CDR2: MGHDK and SYGVNS. This CDR3 is built from 14 residues. Trimming pared 6 bases from V and 3 bases from J, leaving 12 bases between. The CDR3 loop reads CASSRLQDNQPQHF. The CDR3 DNA reads as TGTGCCAGCAGCCGCTTACAGGACAATCAGCCCCAGCATTTT.

Comment on this clone: Other DNA sequences in this sample translate to the same CDR3. The chain recombines TRBV19 with TRBJ2-7; the D is unclear. The germline V gene encodes CDR1 LNHDA and CDR2 SQIVND (reference sequence). CDR3 length: 13 amino acids. Deletions cut 5 bases from V and 1 base from J, with 9 bases between. CDR3 in amino acids: CASSPGRSYEQYF. CDR3 sequence (DNA): TGTGCCAGTAGTCCGGGCAGATCCTACGAGCAGTACTTC.

The table lists this clone with a few counts. V gene TRBV10-1 combines with J gene TRBJ2-2; D gene ambiguous. The germline CDR1 and CDR2 sequences are WNHNN and SYGVQD (reference sequence). Trimming shortened V by 0 bases and J by 6 bases, and 2 bases separated the two germline ends. This CDR3 is 12 amino acids long. The CDR3 loop reads CASSESSGELFF. In DNA form, the CDR3 reads TGCGCCAGCAGTGAGTCCTCCGGGGAGCTGTTTTTT.

V and J are TRBV4-3 and TRBJ2-7, with 8 bases identical to TRBD1. This CDR3 is built from 16 residues. CDR1 and CDR2 from the germline V gene are LGHNA and YSLEER. Trimming removed 0 bases from V and 1 base from J; junction bases left unmatched: 5. The CDR3 DNA sequence: TGCGCCAGCAGCCAAGAGCGGACAGGGAGTTCCTACGAGCAGTACTTC. As protein: CASSQERTGSSYEQYF.

This clone was seen a single time. The CDR3 spells CASSQDETLGTSWVTDTQYF. Written as DNA, the CDR3 is TGCGCCAGCAGCCAAGATGAGACACTGGGGACTAGCTGGGTCACAGATACGCAGTATTTT. This rearrangement joins TRBV4-3 to TRBJ2-3, with 9 bases matching TRBD2. The CDR3 consists of 20 residues. CDR1 and CDR2 (germline): LGHNA, YSLEER. With V trimmed by 0 bases and J by 2 bases, 15 bases remained unmatched.

The chain combines TRBV30 with TRBJ2-7, with a possible D match to TRBD2 (7 bases). Germline V gene sequence: CDR1 GTSNPN, CDR2 SVGIG (reference sequence). CDR3 length equals 12 residues. V gave up 7 bases and J gave up 3 bases, with 13 bases separating them. CDR3 loop: CAFLGGHYEQYF. In DNA form, the CDR3 reads TGTGCCTTCCTCGGGGGGCACTACGAGCAGTACTTC.

The rearrangement uses TRBV11-2 and TRBJ2-1, with 9 bases lining up with TRBD2. This CDR3 has 16 amino acids. V lost 5 bases, J lost 0 bases, and 5 bases stayed unmatched. Germline values: CDR1 SGHAT, CDR2 FQNNGV. CDR3 amino acids: CASSPHSGSSYNEQFF. The CDR3 coding sequence is TGTGCCAGCAGCCCTCATAGCGGGAGCTCCTACAATGAGCAGTTCTTC.

V gene TRBV13 combines with J gene TRBJ2-2; D is perhaps TRBD1 or TRBD2 (5 bases each). V was shortened by 5 bases and J by 8 bases, with 12 bases between the two germline ends. The germline CDR1 and CDR2 sequences are PRHDT and FYEKMQ (reference sequence). The length of the CDR3 is 13 residues. The CDR3 reads CASSRDHLGELFF. The DNA of the CDR3 is TGTGCCAGCAGCCGGGACCATTTGGGGGAGCTGTTTTTT.

The V call is TRBV28, the J call TRBJ2-5; 8 bases agree with TRBD2. The CDR3 consists of 15 residues. Germline V gene data show CDR1 as MDHEN and CDR2 as SYDVKM. V lost 7 bases to trimming and J lost 5 bases; unmatched junction nucleotides: 12. The CDR3 loop is CASMTSGSLYETQYF. The CDR3, as DNA: TGTGCCAGCATGACGAGCGGGAGCCTTTATGAGACCCAGTACTTC.

This chain links TRBV30 with TRBJ1-4; weak D call: TRBD1 (5 bases). The V gene lost 5 bases and the J gene lost 8 bases, with 12 bases spanning the gap. There are 12 residues in the CDR3. Germline V gene lookup returns CDR1 GTSNPN and CDR2 SVGIG (reference sequence). The CDR3 sequence: CAWDRFGEKLFF. Written as DNA, the CDR3 is TGTGCCTGGGACAGATTTGGAGAAAAACTGTTTTTT.

This clone was detected a few times. The rearrangement joins TRBV4-3 to TRBJ1-5, with D perhaps matching TRBD1 (5 bases). Trimming took 0 bases from V and 8 from J, leaving 8 bases between them. CDR3 size: 13 residues. Germline V gene lookup returns CDR1 LGHNA and CDR2 YSLEER. The CDR3 nucleotides read TGCGCCAGCAGCCAAGACCCGGGGGAGCCCCAGCATTTT. It encodes CASSQDPGEPQHF.

This clone came up once. The J gene is TRBJ2-5, the V gene TRBV7-8, with TRBD2 identical over 7 bases. With 5 bases clipped from V and 9 bases from J, the junction kept 15 bases outside the gene matches. Looked up from germline, CDR1 is SGHVS and CDR2 is FQNEAQ. This CDR3 has 15 residues. CDR3 protein: CASSVGGSRPGSQYF. The CDR3 DNA follows: TGTGCCAGCAGCGTCGGCGGGAGCCGCCCAGGATCCCAGTACTTC.

The chain joins TRBV27 to TRBJ1-2; 9 nucleotides line up with TRBD1. The CDR3 contains 14 residues. Unmatched junction bases numbered 5, after V lost 3 bases and J lost 6 bases. Germline-derived CDR1 and CDR2 are MNHEY and SMNVEV (reference sequence). The CDR3, as DNA: TGTGCCAGCAGTTTCTCAACAGGGGGCCATGGCTACACCTTC. Amino acids: CASSFSTGGHGYTF.

V usage is TRBV19 and J usage is TRBJ2-1; D gene ambiguous. V was trimmed by 3 bases and J by 4 bases, leaving 13 bases between them. The CDR3 totals 15 residues. Germline V lookup: CDR1 LNHDA, CDR2 SQIVND (reference sequence). For the CDR3, the DNA is TGTGCCAGTAGTATTCTGGACGGAAATTACAATGAGCAGTTCTTC. It specifies CASSILDGNYNEQFF. Using reference TRBV19 and TRBJ2-1 for the parts outside the CDR3, the full variable domain is DGGITQSPKYLFRKEGQNVTLSCEQNLNHDAMYWYRQDPGQGLRLIYYSQIVNDFQKGDIAEGYSVSREKKESFPLTVTSAQKNPTAFYLCASSILDGNYNEQFFGPGTRLTVL.

The chain employs TRBV11-1 and TRBJ2-7; D remains unclear. The CDR3 consists of 17 residues. Germline CDR1 reads SGHAT; CDR2 reads FQDESV (reference sequence). Trimming removed 3 bases from V and 0 bases from J, with 18 bases in between. The CDR3 protein is CASSFDSVTSSSYEQYF. The CDR3 coding sequence is TGTGCCAGCAGCTTTGACTCGGTAACTTCAAGCTCCTACGAGCAGTACTTC.

The rearrangement links TRBV6-5 to TRBJ2-7, with TRBD2 identical over 14 bases. The CDR3 sequence is 16 residues long. V shed 2 bases, J shed 5 bases, and the junction held 5 bases outside the gene matches. Germline V gene sequence: CDR1 MNHEY, CDR2 SVGAGI. The CDR3 nucleotides read TGTGCCAGCAGTTACGGGACTAGCGGGAGAGGCGACGAGCAGTACTTC. This translates into CASSYGTSGRGDEQYF.

The chain carries TRBV7-2 and TRBJ1-1; the D is unclear. The germline V gene encodes CDR1 SGHTA and CDR2 FQGNSA. Trimming left V 2 bases short and J 2 bases short, with 6 bases between. The CDR3 sequence is 13 residues long. CDR3 DNA: TGTGCCAGCAGCTTAAACACCAACACTGAAGCTTTCTTT. Amino acid sequence: CASSLNTNTEAFF.

The genes are TRBV2 and TRBJ2-3; D is uncertain. This CDR3 spans 16 amino acids. Germline CDR1 and CDR2: SNHLY and FYNNEI. V lost 5 bases, J lost 0 bases, and 15 bases lay in between. Here the CDR3 DNA reads TGTGCCAGCAGTTCCGTACTGGGTCGGAGCACAGATACGCAGTATTTT. As protein: CASSSVLGRSTDTQYF.

The rearrangement links TRBV7-9 to TRBJ2-7, with TRBD1 matching 12 bases. The CDR3 covers 17 residues. The V gene end was trimmed by 2 bases and the J gene end by 6 bases; junction bases not matched to a gene: 11. Germline CDR1 SEHNR, CDR2 FQNEAQ (reference sequence). The DNA for the CDR3 is TGTGCCAGCAGCTTAACAGGGTCGGGACAGGGGGCTCCCGAGCAGTACTTC. Translating it yields CASSLTGSGQGAPEQYF.

The gene calls are TRBV5-1 and TRBJ1-4; a possible D gene is TRBD1 (5 bases). Germline V gene lookup returns CDR1 SGHRS and CDR2 YFSETQ. V lost 0 bases and J 6 bases, leaving 12 bases between the germline ends. This CDR3 has 15 residues. The CDR3 coding sequence is TGCGCCAGCAGCTTGGAAACAATGGGGGATGAAAAACTGTTTTTT. It codes for CASSLETMGDEKLFF.

The J gene is TRBJ2-1, the V gene TRBV7-2, with 8 nucleotides matching TRBD2. Per the germline V gene, CDR1 is SGHTA and CDR2 is FQGNSA. Trimming at V came to 5 bases and at J to 10 bases, leaving 7 bases not matched to a gene. This CDR3 has 13 residues. The CDR3 DNA reads TGTGCCAGCAGCACCCTAGCGGGTTGGGAGCAGTTCTTC. Translation gives CASSTLAGWEQFF.

The chain combines TRBV10-2 with TRBJ2-5, with D tentatively TRBD1 (6 bases). The last part of the DNA fits TRBJ2-7 better; the J call may be wrong. Germline CDR1 and CDR2: WSHSY and SAAADI. This CDR3 is 11 amino acids long. The CDR3 is CATETGYEQYF. Written as DNA, the CDR3 is TGCGCCACCGAGACAGGCTACGAGCAGTACTTC.